These 27 T cell receptor beta chains were all obtained from the same sample, sequenced in a study of blood T cell repertoires in COVID-19. Generated by immunoSEQ multiplex PCR, the TCRdb table keeps only in-frame clones and is missing some. This table holds around 260,000 clones, 80% to 85% found once. Sequences were obtained from peripheral blood. The origin of the receptors is a person aged 65-85 years with COVID-19, enrolled during active disease.

CDR3 residues: CASRQGHTEAFF. CDR3 in DNA: TGCGCCAGCAGACAGGGACACACTGAAGCTTTCTTT. This rearrangement joins TRBV5-1 to TRBJ1-1; weak D call: TRBD1 (6 bases). Trimming took off 5 bases at V and 3 bases at J, with 8 bases between the two ends. Per the germline V gene, CDR1 is SGHRS and CDR2 is YFSETQ. This CDR3 contains 12 residues.

The table lists this clone with a count of one. The chain joins TRBV28 to TRBJ1-2, with 8 bases that match TRBD1. Germline trimming cut 6 bases from V and 3 bases from J; bases unmatched to any gene: 6. Looked up from germline, CDR1 is MDHEN and CDR2 is SYDVKM. This CDR3 contains 14 residues. The CDR3 region has the DNA TGTGCCAGCAGCTCGACAGGGGAGGACTATGGCTACACCTTC. Translation gives CASSSTGEDYGYTF.

In nucleotides, the CDR3 is TGTGCCAGCAGTTTATCGGGCATCGCTGGAAACACCATATATTTT. Translation: CASSLSGIAGNTIYF. The chain recombines TRBV27 with TRBJ1-3; D not resolved. The CDR3 length is 15 residues. Germline CDR1 MNHEY, CDR2 SMNVEV (reference sequence). V was cut by 0 bases and J by 2 bases, with 8 bases left in between.

The rearrangement joins TRBV6-5 to TRBJ1-5, with no clear D. Germline CDR1 and CDR2: MNHEY and SVGAGI. V lost 7 bases and J lost 4, with 11 bases in between. This CDR3 region has 13 residues. This CDR3 is CASTAARNQPQHF. CDR3 DNA sequence: TGTGCCAGCACCGCTGCTAGAAATCAGCCCCAGCATTTT.

This clone was found a few times. V is TRBV10-3 and J is TRBJ1-3; 8 bases agree with TRBD1. This CDR3 region has 14 residues. Germline V gives CDR1 ENHRY, CDR2 SYGVKD. The V gene end was trimmed by 6 bases and the J gene end by 4 bases; junction bases not matched to a gene: 5. The CDR3 here is CAIRDDRGGNTIYF. In DNA form, the CDR3 reads TGTGCCATCAGAGACGACAGGGGCGGAAACACCATATATTTT.

This clone has just one count. The rearrangement uses TRBV6-5 and TRBJ1-1; D not certain. Germline values: CDR1 MNHEY, CDR2 SVGAGI. This CDR3 is built from 12 residues. V shed 5 bases and J shed 1 base, with 5 bases lying between them. CDR3 sequence: CASSRQNTEAFF. CDR3 sequence (DNA): TGTGCCAGCAGTCGACAGAACACTGAAGCTTTCTTT.

The chain joins TRBV19 to TRBJ1-2, with 8 nucleotides matching TRBD1. V shed 3 bases, J shed 8 bases, and the junction held 8 bases outside the gene matches. CDR3 length: 14 amino acids. Per germline, CDR1 LNHDA and CDR2 SQIVND (reference sequence). Here the CDR3 reads CASSISQGARGYTF. The CDR3 DNA reads as TGTGCCAGTAGTATTTCTCAGGGGGCGCGAGGCTACACCTTC.

The chain carries TRBV2 and TRBJ2-3, with 9 bases matching TRBD1. Per the germline V gene, CDR1 is SNHLY and CDR2 is FYNNEI. The CDR3 sequence is 14 residues long. V trimming: 6 bases; J trimming: 2 bases; junction bases outside the gene matches: 3. CDR3 in amino acids: CASRQGAATDTQYF. In DNA form, the CDR3 reads TGTGCCAGCAGACAGGGGGCCGCCACAGATACGCAGTATTTT.

V usage is TRBV7-9 and J usage is TRBJ2-2; perhaps TRBD2 as D (6 bases). CDR3 length: 14 amino acids. Germline CDR1 SEHNR, CDR2 FQNEAQ (reference sequence). The ends were cut back, 4 bases at V and 6 bases at J, with 12 bases in the middle. The CDR3, as DNA: TGTGCCAGCAGCTACCCTACGGGGGCCGGGGAGCTGTTTTTT. Encoded protein: CASSYPTGAGELFF.

The CDR3 nucleotides read TGCGCCAGCAGCTTGGGCGGGACTACGTCGCAGTATTTT. Amino acids: CASSLGGTTSQYF. The V and J genes are TRBV5-1 and TRBJ2-3, with 7 bases identical to TRBD2. V lost 0 bases and J lost 10; bases outside the gene matches: 5. The germline V gene has CDR1 SGHRS and CDR2 YFSETQ. This CDR3 has 13 amino acids.

The chain joins TRBV7-2 to TRBJ2-1, with a possible D match to TRBD1 (7 bases). The CDR3 has 17 amino acids. Trimming removed 4 bases at V and 7 bases at J, with 23 bases between. In germline, CDR1 is SGHTA, CDR2 FQGNSA. The CDR3 is CASSSSGGRVKMNEQFF. The CDR3 nucleotides are TGTGCCAGCAGCTCCTCAGGGGGGCGTGTCAAGATGAATGAGCAGTTCTTC.

There are a few counts of this clone. The chain employs TRBV7-9 and TRBJ2-3; D call uncertain. Trimming left V 4 bases short and J 7 bases short, with 12 bases between. Germline V CDR1 and CDR2: SEHNR, FQNEAQ (reference sequence). The CDR3 length is 13 residues. The CDR3: CASSSDQVNTQYF. The CDR3 region has the DNA TGTGCCAGCAGCTCCGATCAGGTTAATACGCAGTATTTT. The full variable domain, in which reference TRBV7-9 and TRBJ2-3 provide the parts outside the CDR3, is DTGVSQNPRHKITKRGQNVTFRCDPISEHNRLYWYRQTLGQGPEFLTYFQNEAQLEKSRLLSDRFSAERPKGSFSTLEIQRTEQGDSAMYLCASSSDQVNTQYFGPGTRLTVL.

The chain has TRBV4-1 and TRBJ2-2, with D perhaps TRBD1 (5 bases). The CDR3 sequence is 15 residues long. CDR1 and CDR2 from the germline V gene are MGHRA and YSYEKL. V shed 1 base and J shed 6 bases, with 12 bases lying between them. The CDR3 reads CASSQGQGVAGELFF. The CDR3 region has the DNA TGCGCCAGCAGCCAAGGCCAGGGTGTCGCCGGGGAGCTGTTTTTT.

The chain couples TRBV7-2 to TRBJ2-7, with 7 bases matching TRBD2. Losses at the gene ends were 1 base for V and 3 bases for J; bases not matched to a gene: 3. The CDR3 is made up of 14 amino acids. Germline-derived CDR1 and CDR2 are SGHTA and FQGNSA. The CDR3 loop reads CASSLVAGDYEQYF. The CDR3 DNA is TGTGCCAGCAGCTTAGTGGCGGGAGACTACGAGCAGTACTTC. The entire variable domain, with the rest obtained from reference TRBV7-2 and TRBJ2-7, is as follows: GAGVSQSPSNKVTEKGKDVELRCDPISGHTALYWYRQSLGQGLEFLIYFQGNSAPDKSGLPSDRFSAERTGGSVSTLTIQRTQQEDSAVYLCASSLVAGDYEQYFGPGTRLTVT.

The CDR3 coding sequence is TGTGCCACCAGCAGAGTAATCACCGGGGAGCTGTTTTTT. It yields the protein CATSRVITGELFF. This chain links TRBV15 with TRBJ2-2; D remains unclear. Germline V lookup: CDR1 LNHNV, CDR2 YYDKDF (reference sequence). Trimming took 1 base from V and 4 from J, leaving 4 bases between them. This CDR3 has 13 amino acids. Using reference TRBV15 and TRBJ2-2 for the parts outside the CDR3, the full variable domain is DAMVIQNPRYQVTQFGKPVTLSCSQTLNHNVMYWYQQKSSQAPKLLFHYYDKDFNNEADTPDNFQSRRPNTSFCFLDIRSPGLGDTAMYLCATSRVITGELFFGEGSRLTVL.

The gene calls are TRBV5-4 and TRBJ2-7, with D uncertain. Between the trimmed V and J ends, which lost 2 bases and 7 bases, there was a span of 13 bases. The germline CDR1 and CDR2 sequences are SGHNT and YYREEE (reference sequence). The CDR3 loop spans 13 amino acids. CDR3: CASSFAPTREQYF. As DNA, the CDR3 is TGTGCCAGCAGCTTCGCCCCTACGAGGGAGCAGTACTTC.

This chain links TRBV9 with TRBJ2-1, with TRBD2 matching over 9 bases. This CDR3 is 13 amino acids long. The V gene end was trimmed by 9 bases and the J gene end by 14 bases; junction bases not matched to a gene: 15. CDR1 SGDLS and CDR2 YYNGEE come from the germline V gene. CDR3 sequence (DNA): TGTGCCATCCGGCTAGCGGGACCAAGACGAGAGTTCTTC. Translated: CAIRLAGPRREFF.

The rearrangement uses TRBV12-3 or TRBV12-4 and TRBJ2-3; D is unresolved. CDR3 length: 12 amino acids. V lost 6 bases and J lost 0, with 4 bases in between. CDR3 DNA sequence: TGTGCCAGCAGGACTAGCACAGATACGCAGTATTTT. Translation: CASRTSTDTQYF.

CDR3 sequence: CASSPRQGLFF. The CDR3, as DNA: TGTGCCAGCAGTCCAAGACAGGGTTTGTTCTTC. The chain couples TRBV6-2 or TRBV6-3 to TRBJ2-1; TRBD1 matches 7 bases. This CDR3 comprises 11 residues. V was clipped by 5 bases and J by 15 bases; unmatched bases: 7. CDR1 is MNHEY and CDR2 is SVGEGT in the germline V gene.

CDR3 region: CASSETSIQGADTQYF. CDR3 DNA sequence: TGTGCCAGCAGTGAGACGTCGATTCAAGGAGCAGATACGCAGTATTTT. The genes are TRBV2 and TRBJ2-3; D remains unclear. CDR1 is SNHLY, CDR2 FYNNEI, per germline. Deletions cut 3 bases from V and 4 bases from J, with 17 bases between. This CDR3 has 16 amino acids.

The chain combines TRBV6-5 with TRBJ2-7, with D possibly TRBD1 on 5 matching bases. CDR1 is MNHEY and CDR2 is SVGAGI in the germline V gene. With 6 bases removed from V and 2 bases from J, the gap between germline ends came to 17 bases. The CDR3 runs 15 residues. DNA of the CDR3: TGTGCCAGCAGACAACGACAGCTAACTACCTACGAGCAGTACTTC. This gives the protein CASRQRQLTTYEQYF.

This clone was detected a few times. This chain connects TRBV6-2 or TRBV6-3 to TRBJ1-1; TRBD1 matches at 8 bases. CDR1 is MNHEY, CDR2 SVGEGT, per germline. The CDR3 is 14 amino acids. J gave up 3 bases and V 4 bases, and 4 bases lay outside the gene matches. In nucleotides, the CDR3 is TGTGCCAGCAGTTGGAAGACAGGGGACACTGAAGCTTTCTTT. Encoded protein: CASSWKTGDTEAFF.

This chain uses TRBV15 with TRBJ2-7; TRBD2 might be the D (5 bases). The CDR3 extends over 16 amino acids. Germline values: CDR1 LNHNV, CDR2 YYDKDF (reference sequence). Trimming left V 0 bases short and J 2 bases short, with 14 bases between. The DNA of the CDR3 is TGTGCCACCAGCAGAGATTCTAAGGACTTTACCTACGAGCAGTACTTC. It translates to CATSRDSKDFTYEQYF.

The J gene is TRBJ1-5, the V gene TRBV12-3 or TRBV12-4; weak D call: TRBD1 (6 bases). V was pared by 6 bases and J by 7 bases, with 13 bases between. This CDR3 has 13 residues. The CDR3 spells CASRPGVGQPQHF. The DNA for the CDR3 is TGTGCCAGCAGACCAGGGGTGGGCCAGCCCCAGCATTTT.

The V call is TRBV19, the J call TRBJ2-7, with TRBD1 identical over 12 bases. V was pared by 5 bases and J by 6 bases, with 5 bases of the junction left unmatched. Germline CDR1 is LNHDA and CDR2 is SQIVND (reference sequence). The CDR3 runs to 14 residues. CDR3 amino acids: CASSSGTGGVEQYF. CDR3 nucleotides: TGTGCCAGTAGTTCCGGGACAGGGGGCGTCGAGCAGTACTTC.

This clone was counted a single time. The rearrangement uses TRBV3-1 (or the pseudogene TRBV3-2) and TRBJ2-7; D might be TRBD1 (6 bases). Trimming cost V 2 bases and J 0 bases, with 23 bases left between them. The CDR3 runs to 19 residues. The germline V gene has CDR1 LGHDT and CDR2 YNNKEL (reference sequence). In DNA, the CDR3 is TGTGCCAGCAGCCAAAAACCATTCCCCCCCGGACAGAGCTCCTACGAGCAGTACTTC. Amino acid sequence: CASSQKPFPPGQSSYEQYF.

The chain joins TRBV4-1 to TRBJ2-1, with 7 bases aligning to TRBD1. CDR1 MGHRA and CDR2 YSYEKL come from the germline V gene. The CDR3 sequence is 20 residues long. Losses at the gene ends were 2 bases for V and 0 bases for J; bases not matched to a gene: 16. CDR3: CASSQKTTGTFSSSYNEQFF. In nucleotides, the CDR3 is TGCGCCAGCAGCCAAAAGACGACAGGGACCTTTTCGAGCTCCTACAATGAGCAGTTCTTC.